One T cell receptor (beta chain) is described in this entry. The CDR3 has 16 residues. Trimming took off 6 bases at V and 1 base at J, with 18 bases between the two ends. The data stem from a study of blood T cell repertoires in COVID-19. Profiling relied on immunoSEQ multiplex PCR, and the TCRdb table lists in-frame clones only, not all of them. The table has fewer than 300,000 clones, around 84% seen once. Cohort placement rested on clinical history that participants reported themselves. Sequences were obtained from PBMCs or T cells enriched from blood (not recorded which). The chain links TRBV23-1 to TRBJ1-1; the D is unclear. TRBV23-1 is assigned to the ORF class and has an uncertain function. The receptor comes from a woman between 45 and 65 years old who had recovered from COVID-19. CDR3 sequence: CASSIPFPLKNTEAFF. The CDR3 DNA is TGCGCCAGCAGCATCCCTTTCCCGCTAAAGAACACTGAAGCTTTCTTT.